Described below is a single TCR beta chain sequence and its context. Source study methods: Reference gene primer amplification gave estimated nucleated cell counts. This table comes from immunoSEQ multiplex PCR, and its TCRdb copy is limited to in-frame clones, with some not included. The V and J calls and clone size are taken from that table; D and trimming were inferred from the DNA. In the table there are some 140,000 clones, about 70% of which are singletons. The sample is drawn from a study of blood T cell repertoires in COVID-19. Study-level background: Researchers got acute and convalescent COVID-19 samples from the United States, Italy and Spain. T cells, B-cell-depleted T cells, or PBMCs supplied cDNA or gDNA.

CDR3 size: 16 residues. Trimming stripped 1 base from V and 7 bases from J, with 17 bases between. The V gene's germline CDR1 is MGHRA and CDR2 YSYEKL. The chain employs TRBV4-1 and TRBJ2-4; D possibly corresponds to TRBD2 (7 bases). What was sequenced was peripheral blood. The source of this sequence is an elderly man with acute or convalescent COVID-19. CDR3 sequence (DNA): TGCGCCAGCAGCCAAGGTTGGGGGGGCCGGTCGAACATTCAGTACTTC. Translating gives CASSQGWGGRSNIQYF.